This passage covers 32 T cell receptor beta chains from one sample sequenced in a study of blood T cell repertoires in COVID-19. The method was immunoSEQ multiplex PCR; TCRdb's version includes in-frame clones alone and lacks a portion of them. The sample has approximately 280,000 clones, 75% to 90% seen once. Sequencing input: PBMCs or T cells enriched from blood (not recorded which). These receptors were obtained from a woman in her forties or fifties who had recovered from COVID-19.

This chain connects TRBV3-1 (or the pseudogene TRBV3-2) to TRBJ1-6; TRBD1 might be the D (5 bases). Germline V gene lookup returns CDR1 LGHDT and CDR2 YNNKEL (reference sequence). V lost 0 bases, J lost 15 bases, and 9 bases lay in between. The CDR3 runs 12 residues. The CDR3, as DNA: TGTGCCAGCAGCCAAGACAGGGTCCTCCTCCACTTT. Its translation: CASSQDRVLLHF.

This chain uses TRBV3-1 (or the pseudogene TRBV3-2) with TRBJ2-7, with a tentative D call TRBD1 (6 bases). Germline lookup yields CDR1 LGHDT and CDR2 YNNKEL (reference sequence). V lost 0 bases, J lost 2 bases, and 14 bases lay in between. The length of the CDR3 is 16 residues. CDR3 loop: CASSQDRGSVAYEQYF. CDR3 DNA: TGTGCCAGCAGCCAAGATAGGGGGAGCGTAGCCTACGAGCAGTACTTC.

The sample holds a few counts of this clone. The rearrangement links TRBV28 to TRBJ1-1; tentative D call: TRBD1 (5 bases). Trimming pared 3 bases from V and 1 base from J, leaving 9 bases between. The CDR3 runs to 14 residues. Germline V gene data show CDR1 as MDHEN and CDR2 as SYDVKM. The CDR3 region is CASSFRQRNTEAFF. The CDR3 nucleotides read TGTGCCAGCAGTTTTCGACAGAGGAACACTGAAGCTTTCTTT.

As for this clone: A junction boundary mismatches the germline segment, possibly from a read error. This chain uses TRBV27 with TRBJ1-2; TRBD1 agrees at 8 bases. Germline V CDR1 and CDR2: MNHEY, SMNVEV (reference sequence). The CDR3 contains 13 residues. The CDR3 region is CASRLSGGGGYTF. The CDR3, as DNA: TGTGCCAGCAGATTATCAGGGGGCGGAGGCTACACCTTC.

This clone was seen a single time. The chain employs TRBV3-1 (or the pseudogene TRBV3-2) and TRBJ2-1; 12 bases agree with TRBD2. Germline V gene data show CDR1 as LGHDT and CDR2 as YNNKEL (reference sequence). This CDR3 has 20 residues. The J segment lost 2 bases and the V segment lost 0 bases, leaving 11 bases of the junction unmatched. The CDR3 region is CASSQDSPTSGSFPYNEQFF. CDR3 DNA sequence: TGTGCCAGCAGCCAAGATTCCCCGACTAGCGGGAGTTTCCCCTACAATGAGCAGTTCTTC.

The rearrangement joins TRBV7-2 to TRBJ1-5; perhaps TRBD1 as D (6 bases). V was clipped by 2 bases and J by 1 base, with 9 bases between them. The CDR3 loop spans 15 amino acids. The germline CDR1 and CDR2 sequences are SGHTA and FQGNSA. DNA of the CDR3: TGTGCCAGCAGCTTATTTGGACAGAGCAATCAGCCCCAGCATTTT. This encodes CASSLFGQSNQPQHF. Looking up the rest from reference TRBV7-2 and TRBJ1-5 gives the full variable domain: GAGVSQSPSNKVTEKGKDVELRCDPISGHTALYWYRQSLGQGLEFLIYFQGNSAPDKSGLPSDRFSAERTGGSVSTLTIQRTQQEDSAVYLCASSLFGQSNQPQHFGDGTRLSIL.

The V gene is TRBV5-1, the J gene TRBJ1-4; a possible D gene is TRBD1 (5 bases). The germline CDR1 and CDR2 sequences are SGHRS and YFSETQ. This CDR3 comprises 14 residues. Trimming removed 7 bases at V and 2 bases at J, with 12 bases between. The DNA of the CDR3 is TGCGCCAGCTCGCCAGGGTGGACTAATGAAAAACTGTTTTTT. Translated: CASSPGWTNEKLFF.

V and J are TRBV5-5 and TRBJ2-1; D may be TRBD1 (6 bases). The germline V and J ends were trimmed by 1 base and 7 bases, with 9 bases remaining between them. The CDR3 contains 13 residues. Germline V CDR1 and CDR2: SGHKS, YYEKEE (reference sequence). The DNA of the CDR3 is TGTGCCAGCAGCTTGAGTACAGGGAATGAGCAGTTCTTC. This gives the protein CASSLSTGNEQFF.

The chain employs TRBV6-1 and TRBJ2-7; D is possibly TRBD1 (5 bases). The ends were cut back, 2 bases at V and 7 bases at J, with 12 bases in the middle. From germline, CDR1 is MNHNS and CDR2 SASEGT. CDR3 length: 13 residues. The CDR3 bases are TGTGCCAGCAGTGAATTCCCTAAGGGGGAGCAGTACTTC. Protein sequence: CASSEFPKGEQYF.

This clone was counted a few times. The chain links TRBV30 to TRBJ2-7; 12 nucleotides match TRBD2. The ends lost 8 bases at V and 6 bases at J; junction bases unmatched: 20. The CDR3 consists of 17 residues. CDR1 and CDR2 from the germline V gene are GTSNPN and SVGIG (reference sequence). The CDR3 loop reads CAGLLGQSTSGRSEQYF. CDR3 bases: TGTGCCGGGCTTTTAGGACAGTCGACTAGCGGGAGATCCGAGCAGTACTTC.

CDR3 sequence (DNA): TGTGCCAGCAGTTTTGGCGGGACAGGCTACGAGCAGTACTTC. Translation gives CASSFGGTGYEQYF. V is TRBV27 and J is TRBJ2-7; 8 nucleotides align to TRBD1. The CDR3 is 14 residues long. Germline V CDR1 and CDR2: MNHEY, SMNVEV (reference sequence). Unmatched junction bases numbered 4, after V lost 3 bases and J lost 3 bases.

The V and J genes are TRBV27 and TRBJ1-6; 8 bases align to TRBD1. CDR3 length: 17 amino acids. The trim removed 4 bases at V and 5 bases at J, leaving 10 bases unmatched. Germline values: CDR1 MNHEY, CDR2 SMNVEV (reference sequence). The CDR3: CASSSSTGTGNNSPLHF. The CDR3 DNA reads TGTGCCAGCAGTTCTTCAACCGGGACAGGAAATAATTCACCCCTCCACTTT.

The CDR3 protein is CASSPSDIYGYTF. The CDR3 DNA reads TGTGCCAGCTCACCCTCGGACATCTATGGCTACACCTTC. The chain combines TRBV18 with TRBJ1-2, with a tentative D call TRBD1 (5 bases). Trimming stripped 3 bases from V and 4 bases from J, with 9 bases between. Germline CDR1 KGHSH, CDR2 LQKENI. The CDR3 spans 13 residues.

The rearrangement uses TRBV2 and TRBJ2-5; D remains unclear. The CDR3 is 11 residues long. V was cut by 7 bases and J by 5 bases, with 8 bases left in between. The germline CDR1 and CDR2 sequences are SNHLY and FYNNEI. The CDR3 sequence: CASTLMETQYF. CDR3 sequence (DNA): TGTGCCAGCACCTTAATGGAGACCCAGTACTTC.

V is TRBV18 and J is TRBJ1-1; D perhaps matches TRBD1 (6 bases). Trimming pared 2 bases from V and 6 bases from J, leaving 7 bases between. CDR1 KGHSH and CDR2 LQKENI come from the germline V gene. The CDR3 loop spans 12 amino acids. CDR3 in amino acids: CASSPNRAEAFF. The CDR3 DNA is TGTGCCAGCTCACCAAACAGGGCTGAAGCTTTCTTT.

The V and J genes are TRBV9 and TRBJ1-1; 7 nucleotides line up with TRBD1. This CDR3 has 15 amino acids. The germline V gene has CDR1 SGDLS and CDR2 YYNGEE. The ends lost 2 bases at V and 4 bases at J; junction bases unmatched: 8. Here the CDR3 DNA reads TGTGCCAGCAGCGTTGACAGGGTGCGGAGCACTGAAGCTTTCTTT. This codes for CASSVDRVRSTEAFF. Full variable domain (missing parts from reference TRBV9 and TRBJ1-1): DSGVTQTPKHLITATGQRVTLRCSPRSGDLSVYWYQQSLDQGLQFLIQYYNGEERAKGNILERFSAQQFPDLHSELNLSSLELGDSALYFCASSVDRVRSTEAFFGQGTRLTVV.

The V call is TRBV19, the J call TRBJ2-3; TRBD2 is a possible D gene (5 bases). Deletions cut 1 base from V and 0 bases from J, with 14 bases between. The CDR3 is 17 amino acids. The germline V gene encodes CDR1 LNHDA and CDR2 SQIVND (reference sequence). CDR3 protein: CASSIAGIASSTDTQYF. CDR3 coding DNA: TGTGCCAGTAGTATAGCGGGGATCGCCAGTAGCACAGATACGCAGTATTTT.

This chain joins TRBV27 and TRBJ1-3, with a tentative D call TRBD1 (6 bases). In germline, CDR1 is MNHEY, CDR2 SMNVEV (reference sequence). V lost 4 bases and J 5 bases, leaving 18 bases between the germline ends. This CDR3 has 16 residues. CDR3 in DNA: TGTGCCAGCAGTTCCGGGGTGGGCAGGGGAAGAAACACCATATATTTT. This translates into CASSSGVGRGRNTIYF.

V usage is TRBV15 and J usage is TRBJ2-3; 11 positions agree with TRBD2. Unmatched junction bases numbered 11, after V lost 2 bases and J lost 4 bases. Looked up from germline, CDR1 is LNHNV and CDR2 is YYDKDF (reference sequence). This CDR3 has 18 residues. The CDR3 DNA reads TGTGCCACCAGCAGAACCTTTAGACTAGCGGGATACCCAGATACGCAGTATTTT. Residues: CATSRTFRLAGYPDTQYF.

The gene calls are TRBV5-1 and TRBJ2-2, with TRBD2 matching over 11 bases. The ends lost 4 bases at V and 0 bases at J; junction bases unmatched: 2. Germline lookup yields CDR1 SGHRS and CDR2 YFSETQ. There are 16 residues in the CDR3. The CDR3 bases are TGCGCCAGCAGCCCGACTAGCGGGACGAACACCGGGGAGCTGTTTTTT. Translating gives CASSPTSGTNTGELFF.

This chain links TRBV10-2 with TRBJ1-2; D uncertain. This CDR3 region has 14 residues. V was pared by 3 bases and J by 1 base, with 9 bases between. From germline, CDR1 is WSHSY and CDR2 SAAADI. The CDR3 DNA follows: TGCGCCAGCAGTGATTCGGAGATTAACTATGGCTACACCTTC. It encodes CASSDSEINYGYTF.

CDR3 DNA sequence: TGTGCCACCAGCGGGGGGAGGGATTCACCCCTCCACTTT. It yields the protein CATSGGRDSPLHF. The chain uses TRBV24-1 and TRBJ1-6, with TRBD1 as a possible D gene (5 bases). The CDR3 is 13 residues long. V was shortened by 7 bases and J by 8 bases, with 11 bases between the two germline ends. Germline V gene data show CDR1 as KGHDR and CDR2 as SFDVKD.

The table lists this clone with a count of one. The chain carries TRBV2 and TRBJ2-3, with 7 bases lining up with TRBD1. The germline V gene has CDR1 SNHLY and CDR2 FYNNEI. J was trimmed by 1 base and V by 5 bases; bases with no gene match: 3. The CDR3 loop spans 14 amino acids. This CDR3 is CASSTGQGTDTQYF. The CDR3 nucleotides are TGTGCCAGCAGTACTGGACAGGGCACAGATACGCAGTATTTT.

V and J are TRBV10-2 and TRBJ1-3; a possible D gene is TRBD1 (6 bases). Germline loops: CDR1 WSHSY, CDR2 SAAADI. The CDR3 covers 17 residues. Deletions cut 3 bases from V and 4 bases from J, with 19 bases between. CDR3 in DNA: TGCGCCAGCAGTGATCCCGGGGGGCTAAACTCGGGAAACACCATATATTTT. Translating gives CASSDPGGLNSGNTIYF.

The chain recombines TRBV28 with TRBJ1-1, with 7 bases aligning to TRBD1. The CDR3 contains 15 residues. Germline values: CDR1 MDHEN, CDR2 SYDVKM. V shed 6 bases and J 5 bases; nucleotides not matched to a gene: 12. CDR3 DNA: TGTGCCAGCAGGCCGACAGGGCGGTTTGGGACTGAAGCTTTCTTT. This gives the protein CASRPTGRFGTEAFF.

The chain employs TRBV11-2 and TRBJ1-1; D is unclear. Germline values: CDR1 SGHAT, CDR2 FQNNGV. The CDR3 covers 16 residues. V was trimmed by 5 bases and J by 4 bases, leaving 20 bases between them. CDR3 protein: CASSPKIRGSATEAFF. As DNA, the CDR3 is TGTGCCAGCAGCCCCAAGATCCGGGGATCAGCCACTGAAGCTTTCTTT.

The chain's CDR3 is CASTARLASDTQYF. The CDR3 nucleotides read TGTGCCAGCACCGCACGACTAGCATCAGATACGCAGTATTTT. The gene calls are TRBV11-2 and TRBJ2-3; 7 bases match TRBD2. In germline, CDR1 is SGHAT, CDR2 FQNNGV. V gave up 7 bases and J gave up 4 bases; unmatched junction bases: 8. The CDR3 sequence is 14 residues long.

The CDR3 DNA sequence: TGTGCCAGCAGCCAACAAAGGGACACCTACGAGCAGTACTTC. It codes for CASSQQRDTYEQYF. The chain employs TRBV4-2 and TRBJ2-7, with TRBD1 as a possible D gene (6 bases). Germline CDR1 LGHNA, CDR2 YNFKEQ. The length of the CDR3 is 14 residues. Between the trimmed V and J ends, which lost 2 bases and 2 bases, there was a span of 10 bases.

The chain couples TRBV7-8 to TRBJ1-6; D is undetermined. Trimming cost V 5 bases and J 7 bases, with 6 bases left between them. CDR1 and CDR2 from the germline V gene are SGHVS and FQNEAQ. The CDR3 loop spans 12 amino acids. The CDR3 DNA follows: TGTGCCAGCAGCCCCCCGAATTCACCCCTCCACTTT. Protein: CASSPPNSPLHF.

This clone was counted between two and nine times. This rearrangement joins TRBV5-1 to TRBJ1-2, with D tentatively TRBD1 (5 bases). CDR1 is SGHRS and CDR2 is YFSETQ in the germline V gene. This CDR3 contains 14 residues. V lost 1 base and J 7 bases, leaving 14 bases between the germline ends. The CDR3 region has the DNA TGCGCCAGCAGCTTGTGGGCGTCGGGGGGTGGCTACACCTTC. Translation gives CASSLWASGGGYTF.

The chain uses TRBV27 and TRBJ1-6; unclear D gene. The CDR3 has 13 residues. V shed 5 bases and J shed 10 bases, with 12 bases lying between them. Germline V gives CDR1 MNHEY, CDR2 SMNVEV (reference sequence). CDR3 residues: CASSRQPRSPLHF. CDR3 DNA: TGTGCCAGCAGTCGCCAGCCTAGGTCACCCCTCCACTTT.

V gene TRBV7-8 combines with J gene TRBJ2-3; a possible D gene is TRBD2 (5 bases). Looked up from germline, CDR1 is SGHVS and CDR2 is FQNEAQ. The V gene lost 2 bases and the J gene lost 2 bases, with 11 bases spanning the gap. The CDR3 is 15 residues long. The CDR3 is CASSLSPGNTDTQYF. CDR3 bases: TGTGCCAGCAGCTTATCGCCGGGGAACACAGATACGCAGTATTTT.